A selection of T cell receptor beta chains follows, all from one sample in a study of shared clonotypes between healthy human individuals. Only in-frame clones appear in the TCRdb table, and some are missing; sequencing was by immunoSEQ multiplex PCR. The sample holds about 2.4 million clones, roughly 93% seen once. Input material: naive CD4+ T cells from PBMCs. The receptors come from a man between 18 and 29 years old in good health. Some clones in this sample may be carry-over from other donors' samples. Both conserved end residues are part of each CDR3. A D gene is named only where the DNA matches it firmly. Size tells how often a clone was seen (once, few, many) or the class of an expanded clone, and some rows leave it out.

d_call: TRBD2
clone_size: NA
v_call: TRBV4-3
j_call: TRBJ2-7
cdr3_aa: CASSQDWTSGSAPYEQYF

d_call: NA
clone_size: NA
v_call: TRBV19
j_call: TRBJ1-1
cdr3_aa: CASSRNTGNTEAFF

d_call: NA
clone_size: NA
v_call: TRBV5-1
j_call: TRBJ1-1
cdr3_aa: CASSQRPGAVDTEAFF

d_call: NA
clone_size: few
v_call: TRBV9
j_call: TRBJ2-1
cdr3_aa: CASSVGYNEQFF

d_call: NA
clone_size: NA
v_call: TRBV19
j_call: TRBJ2-2
cdr3_aa: CASSTAFLTNTGELFF

d_call: TRBD1
clone_size: NA
v_call: TRBV4-1
j_call: TRBJ2-1
cdr3_aa: CASSQVPGGTGPSNEQFF

d_call: TRBD1
clone_size: NA
v_call: TRBV19
j_call: TRBJ1-1
cdr3_aa: CASSTGHHTEAFF

d_call: TRBD1
clone_size: NA
v_call: TRBV19
j_call: TRBJ1-5
cdr3_aa: CASRRGQGGIGNQPQHF

d_call: TRBD2
clone_size: NA
v_call: TRBV11-3
j_call: TRBJ2-7
cdr3_aa: CASSGSSGNYEQYF

d_call: NA
clone_size: once
v_call: TRBV30
j_call: TRBJ1-2
cdr3_aa: CAWSPRAYGYTF

d_call: NA
clone_size: NA
v_call: TRBV7-9
j_call: TRBJ2-7
cdr3_aa: CASSLDHTSYEQYF

d_call: NA
clone_size: NA
v_call: TRBV4-1
j_call: TRBJ2-7
cdr3_aa: CASSQTGLNNEQYF

d_call: NA
clone_size: NA
v_call: TRBV28
j_call: TRBJ1-1
cdr3_aa: CASMLLGGASGNTEAFF

d_call: NA
clone_size: NA
v_call: TRBV7-9
j_call: TRBJ2-1
cdr3_aa: CASTPRGFSYNEQFF

d_call: NA
clone_size: once
v_call: TRBV2
j_call: TRBJ2-5
cdr3_aa: CASSESLALETQYF

d_call: TRBD2
clone_size: NA
v_call: TRBV5-4
j_call: TRBJ2-7
cdr3_aa: CASSLAAGEAYEQYF

d_call: TRBD1
clone_size: NA
v_call: TRBV18
j_call: TRBJ1-2
cdr3_aa: CASSPSGTVRDYGYTF

d_call: NA
clone_size: NA
v_call: TRBV28
j_call: TRBJ1-1
cdr3_aa: CASSLVTAQQNTEAFF

d_call: NA
clone_size: NA
v_call: TRBV29-1
j_call: TRBJ2-1
cdr3_aa: CSVEPLYNEQFF

d_call: TRBD2
clone_size: NA
v_call: TRBV10-3
j_call: TRBJ2-7
cdr3_aa: CAISGTSGLVYEQYF

d_call: NA
clone_size: NA
v_call: TRBV27
j_call: TRBJ2-5
cdr3_aa: CASSRKYQETQYF

d_call: NA
clone_size: NA
v_call: TRBV29-1
j_call: TRBJ2-3
cdr3_aa: CSVETGGGPDTQYF

d_call: TRBD2
clone_size: once
v_call: TRBV7-3
j_call: TRBJ2-1
cdr3_aa: CASSPGTSGSEEQFF

d_call: NA
clone_size: NA
v_call: TRBV6-1
j_call: TRBJ1-4
cdr3_aa: CASGKTGATNEKLFF

d_call: NA
clone_size: few
v_call: TRBV29-1
j_call: TRBJ1-2
cdr3_aa: CSVLSYGYTF

d_call: NA
clone_size: NA
v_call: TRBV6-5
j_call: TRBJ2-1
cdr3_aa: CASSFYSGYSYNEQFF

d_call: NA
clone_size: NA
v_call: TRBV5-1
j_call: TRBJ1-1
cdr3_aa: CASSWTGSPEAFF

d_call: TRBD1
clone_size: NA
v_call: TRBV5-1
j_call: TRBJ1-1
cdr3_aa: CASSTQGAVNTEAFF

d_call: NA
clone_size: NA
v_call: TRBV4-1
j_call: TRBJ1-4
cdr3_aa: CASSPGTNEKLFF

d_call: TRBD2
clone_size: NA
v_call: TRBV7-9
j_call: TRBJ2-7
cdr3_aa: CASSPRASGSIYEQYF

d_call: NA
clone_size: NA
v_call: TRBV2
j_call: TRBJ1-2
cdr3_aa: CASSESGLLGLYGYTF

d_call: TRBD2
clone_size: once
v_call: TRBV29-1
j_call: TRBJ2-7
cdr3_aa: CSVEDQSSGPYEQYF

d_call: NA
clone_size: few
v_call: TRBV4-3
j_call: TRBJ1-1
cdr3_aa: CASSRSYSSTWAAEAFF

d_call: NA
clone_size: NA
v_call: TRBV19
j_call: TRBJ1-4
cdr3_aa: CASTPTGTNEKLFF

d_call: TRBD1
clone_size: NA
v_call: TRBV19
j_call: TRBJ1-2
cdr3_aa: CASSTVGQTNYGYTF

d_call: NA
clone_size: NA
v_call: TRBV6-5
j_call: TRBJ1-6
cdr3_aa: CASSYEVDSPLHF

d_call: NA
clone_size: NA
v_call: TRBV7-9
j_call: TRBJ1-3
cdr3_aa: CAGSLAVSGNTIYF

d_call: TRBD1
clone_size: NA
v_call: TRBV7-2
j_call: TRBJ1-1
cdr3_aa: CASSSRGWTEAFF

d_call: TRBD2
clone_size: few
v_call: TRBV5-1
j_call: TRBJ2-5
cdr3_aa: CASSLDPSGREETQYF

d_call: TRBD2
clone_size: NA
v_call: TRBV29-1
j_call: TRBJ2-1
cdr3_aa: CSVERKRLAGGGNEQFF

d_call: NA
clone_size: NA
v_call: TRBV5-4
j_call: TRBJ2-3
cdr3_aa: CASSLEVGGAGTDTQYF

d_call: NA
clone_size: NA
v_call: TRBV7-3
j_call: TRBJ2-2
cdr3_aa: CASSLGAPRSSGELFF

d_call: TRBD1
clone_size: NA
v_call: TRBV25-1
j_call: TRBJ1-1
cdr3_aa: CASSENRDRVIEAFF

d_call: NA
clone_size: NA
v_call: TRBV5-4
j_call: TRBJ2-3
cdr3_aa: CASSTPGSTDTQYF

d_call: TRBD1
clone_size: NA
v_call: TRBV11-2
j_call: TRBJ2-7
cdr3_aa: CASSLDRVDEQYF

d_call: NA
clone_size: NA
v_call: TRBV5-5
j_call: TRBJ2-2
cdr3_aa: CASSLVAGELFF

d_call: NA
clone_size: NA
v_call: TRBV5-1
j_call: TRBJ2-1
cdr3_aa: CASSLLPQENEQFF

d_call: TRBD1
clone_size: few
v_call: TRBV5-1
j_call: TRBJ1-1
cdr3_aa: CASSPGTGGTEAFF

d_call: NA
clone_size: NA
v_call: TRBV29-1
j_call: TRBJ2-7
cdr3_aa: CSVATSQGNEQYF

d_call: TRBD2
clone_size: NA
v_call: TRBV11-1
j_call: TRBJ2-5
cdr3_aa: CASSLGLAENQETQYF

d_call: NA
clone_size: NA
v_call: TRBV18
j_call: TRBJ2-5
cdr3_aa: CASSPGVGEETQYF

d_call: TRBD2
clone_size: NA
v_call: TRBV28
j_call: TRBJ2-5
cdr3_aa: CASSRGGQETQYF

d_call: NA
clone_size: NA
v_call: TRBV6-1
j_call: TRBJ2-7
cdr3_aa: CASSPPSPSEQYF

d_call: NA
clone_size: NA
v_call: TRBV7-9
j_call: TRBJ2-1
cdr3_aa: CASSLTGAANEQFF

d_call: NA
clone_size: NA
v_call: TRBV9
j_call: TRBJ1-3
cdr3_aa: CASSVAPDKTNTIYF